This is a list of T cell receptor beta chains from one sample in a study of blood T cell repertoires in COVID-19. Generated by immunoSEQ multiplex PCR, the TCRdb table keeps only in-frame clones and is missing some. Of some 89,000 clones in the sample, just over 90% are singletons; the top ten hold 1.7%. The sample comprised peripheral blood. The receptors were sampled from a man between 60 and 75 years old with acute or convalescent COVID-19. Each CDR3 is given with its conserved first and last residue. D genes are given only for firm matches. Only some rows state a clone size, as once, few, many or a class for expanded clones.

J,D,size,V,DNA,CDR3
TRBJ1-2,.,once,TRBV15,TGTGCCACCAGCAGACCCATGACAGAATACTATGGCTACACCTTC,CATSRPMTEYYGYTF
TRBJ2-5,.,.,TRBV4-2,TGTGCCAGCAGCCAAGGTCTGGTAGCGGCCCGTGGAGAGACCCAGTACTTC,CASSQGLVAARGETQYF
TRBJ1-1,.,once,TRBV5-4,TGTGCCAGCAGAAGAGGCGGTCCGAACACTGAAGCTTTCTTT,CASRRGGPNTEAFF
TRBJ1-4,.,.,TRBV7-9,TGTGCCAGCAGCTTAGCTGTAGGAGGGGATGAAAAACTGTTTTTT,CASSLAVGGDEKLFF
TRBJ1-2,.,.,TRBV6-4,TGTGCCAGCAGTGAGGAGATGGGTAGAGACTATGGCTACACCTTC,CASSEEMGRDYGYTF
TRBJ1-4,.,.,TRBV27,TGTGCCAGCAACGTCGAGGCCAGAAAAACTGTTTTT,CASNVEARKTVF
TRBJ2-7,.,.,TRBV12-3/TRBV12-4,TGTGCCAGCAGCAGACAGATAGGACACGAGCAGTACTTC,CASSRQIGHEQYF
TRBJ1-1,.,.,TRBV7-7,TGTGCCAGCAGCCGGACAGAGAACACTGAAGCTTTCTTT,CASSRTENTEAFF
TRBJ1-5,.,.,TRBV23-1,TGCGCCAGCAGCCTAATCTCTGAATACCACCGGGTTCAGCCCCAGCATTTT,CASSLISEYHRVQPQHF
TRBJ1-1,.,.,TRBV6-2/TRBV6-3,TGTGCCAGCAGTCGCCAGTTACCTGAAGCTTTCTTT,CASSRQLPEAFF
TRBJ1-4,TRBD1,.,TRBV7-8,TGTGCCAGCAGCTTAGATTCAGGGGGGACTAATGAAAAACTGTTTTTT,CASSLDSGGTNEKLFF
TRBJ1-5,TRBD1,.,TRBV19,TGTGCCAGTAGTATAGACAGACAGGGTCAGCCCCAGCATTTT,CASSIDRQGQPQHF
TRBJ2-5,.,.,TRBV10-3,TGTGCCATCAGTGTGATTAACTCGGTTAGACAAGAGACCCTGTACTTC,CAISVINSVRQETLYF
TRBJ1-3,.,.,TRBV5-1,TGCGCCAGCAGCGACACAGGGTTTTCCGGAAACACCATATATTTT,CASSDTGFSGNTIYF
TRBJ1-3,.,few,TRBV7-2,TGTGCCAGCAGCTTAAGTGACAGTCCGCTTTCTGGAAACACCATATATTTT,CASSLSDSPLSGNTIYF
TRBJ1-1,.,once,TRBV5-1,TGCGCCAGCGGAAGGGCGGGGCTGGTAGAGAACACTGAAGCTTTCTTT,CASGRAGLVENTEAFF
TRBJ1-2,TRBD1,.,TRBV27,TGTGCCAGCACCTCATGGGGACAGGGGAGTTTTGGCTACACCTTC,CASTSWGQGSFGYTF
TRBJ1-1,.,few,TRBV11-2,TGTGCCAGCAGCTTAGCGAGGGGGATGAACACTGAAGCTTTCTTT,CASSLARGMNTEAFF
TRBJ2-3,.,.,TRBV7-9,TGTGCCAGCAGCCCCGGCGCTGGAGGGGATACGCAGTATTTT,CASSPGAGGDTQYF
TRBJ2-1,.,.,TRBV5-1,TGCGCCAGCAGCCCTCAGCCTCAGGTGGGCAATGAGCAGTTCTTC,CASSPQPQVGNEQFF
TRBJ2-1,TRBD1,.,TRBV5-6,TGTGCCAGCAGCCCCTACTCGGCCGGGACAGCAAGAGGGAATGAGCAGTTCTTC,CASSPYSAGTARGNEQFF
TRBJ1-2,.,.,TRBV18,TGTGCCAGCTCACTGGGAGGGCCGGAAGGCTACACCTTC,CASSLGGPEGYTF
TRBJ1-6,TRBD1,.,TRBV5-1,TGCGCCAGCAGCCCCTATCCGGGACAGGGAAGGATTATAGGAAATTCACCCCTCCACTTT,CASSPYPGQGRIIGNSPLHF
TRBJ1-2,TRBD1,.,TRBV5-1,TGCGCCAGCAGCTTGGGGTATGGACAGGGTCGGTGGGGCTACACCTTC,CASSLGYGQGRWGYTF
TRBJ1-1,.,once,TRBV12-3/TRBV12-4,TGTGCCAGCAGTTTGGTGCAGATGAGGGCTTTCTTT,CASSLVQMRAFF
TRBJ1-4,.,few,TRBV5-4,TGTGCCAGCAGCTTGTTCGAGGGCACAACTAATGAAAAACTGTTTTTT,CASSLFEGTTNEKLFF
TRBJ2-3,TRBD2,.,TRBV11-3,TGTGCCAGCAGCTGGACTGGCGGGGGGACCACAGATACGCAGTATTTT,CASSWTGGGTTDTQYF
TRBJ2-3,.,.,TRBV18,TGTGCCAGCTCACTTGAGAGGACAGATACGCAGTATTTT,CASSLERTDTQYF
TRBJ1-1,TRBD1,few,TRBV19,TGTGCCAGTAGTCGGGGACAGAAGAACACTGAAGCTTTCTTT,CASSRGQKNTEAFF
TRBJ2-5,TRBD1,.,TRBV7-9,TGTGCCAGCAGCCTGGGGGTCGTTTCGACAGGGAACCAAGAGACCCAGTACTTC,CASSLGVVSTGNQETQYF
TRBJ1-2,.,once,TRBV3-1/TRBV3-2,TGTGCCAGCAGCCAAGGAAAAGGGGACAATGGCTACACCTTC,CASSQGKGDNGYTF
TRBJ1-1,.,.,TRBV7-8,TGTGCCAGCAGCTCTTTGTTAGAAGAGGAGGGATTTAGGGCTGAAGCTTTCTTT,CASSSLLEEEGFRAEAFF
TRBJ2-3,TRBD1,once,TRBV15,TGTGCCACCAGCAGAGATTCTGGCAGGGGGACAGATACGCAGTATTTT,CATSRDSGRGTDTQYF
TRBJ1-5,.,.,TRBV5-1,TGCGCCAGCAGCTTACGACCTTGGGGGCCAGAGTACCAGCCCCAGCATTTT,CASSLRPWGPEYQPQHF
TRBJ1-4,.,once,TRBV6-5,TGTGCCAGCAAAGGGCCGGGAGGTGAAAAACTGTTTTTT,CASKGPGGEKLFF
TRBJ1-2,.,once,TRBV12-3/TRBV12-4,TGTGCCAGCTCCGGACAGACCCACCAAAGCTACACCTTC,CASSGQTHQSYTF
TRBJ1-1,.,.,TRBV5-1,TGCGCCAGCAGCTTGGTTCAGGGGAACACTGAAGCTTTCTTT,CASSLVQGNTEAFF
TRBJ1-5,.,once,TRBV2,TGTGCCAGCAGTGAAGGGCAGGGCTATCAGCCCCAGCATTTT,CASSEGQGYQPQHF
TRBJ1-1,.,.,TRBV7-9,TGTGCCAGCAGCTTGGGGCAGCCGAACACTGAAGCTTTCTTT,CASSLGQPNTEAFF
TRBJ1-2,.,.,TRBV6-5,TGTGCCAGCAGTTACTCGGCAGTTGTCTATGGCTACACCTTC,CASSYSAVVYGYTF
TRBJ2-3,TRBD1,.,TRBV28,TGTGCCAGCAGTTCCCGGACAGGGTCAGATACGCAGTATTTT,CASSSRTGSDTQYF
TRBJ1-6,.,.,TRBV7-2,TGTGCCAGCAGCCCGAGCCCGTTACAGATGGGTTCACCCCTCCACTTT,CASSPSPLQMGSPLHF
TRBJ1-6,.,.,TRBV6-5,TGTGCCAGCAGTTCCAGGGCTGAGTCCTATAATTCACCCCTCCACTTT,CASSSRAESYNSPLHF
TRBJ1-3,.,.,TRBV10-1,TGCGCCAGCAGTGAATCCGGTACTGGAAACACCATATATTTT,CASSESGTGNTIYF
TRBJ1-2,.,.,TRBV5-1,TGCGCCAGCAGCTTGGACGGGGGTCACTATGGCTACACCTTC,CASSLDGGHYGYTF
TRBJ1-1,TRBD1,.,TRBV6-5,TGTGCCAGCAGATCCCGGGACAGGGCGGGCACTGAAGCTTTCTTT,CASRSRDRAGTEAFF
TRBJ1-1,.,.,TRBV6-5,TGTGCCAGCAGCGCAAGGGGGACTGAAGCTTTCTTT,CASSARGTEAFF
TRBJ1-1,TRBD1,few,TRBV28,TGTGCCAGCAGTTTAGGACAGGTCCCTGAAGCTTTCTTT,CASSLGQVPEAFF
TRBJ2-7,TRBD1,once,TRBV15,TGTGCCACCAGCGGTCTGTTTAGACAGGGGGCGTGGGAGCAGTACTTC,CATSGLFRQGAWEQYF